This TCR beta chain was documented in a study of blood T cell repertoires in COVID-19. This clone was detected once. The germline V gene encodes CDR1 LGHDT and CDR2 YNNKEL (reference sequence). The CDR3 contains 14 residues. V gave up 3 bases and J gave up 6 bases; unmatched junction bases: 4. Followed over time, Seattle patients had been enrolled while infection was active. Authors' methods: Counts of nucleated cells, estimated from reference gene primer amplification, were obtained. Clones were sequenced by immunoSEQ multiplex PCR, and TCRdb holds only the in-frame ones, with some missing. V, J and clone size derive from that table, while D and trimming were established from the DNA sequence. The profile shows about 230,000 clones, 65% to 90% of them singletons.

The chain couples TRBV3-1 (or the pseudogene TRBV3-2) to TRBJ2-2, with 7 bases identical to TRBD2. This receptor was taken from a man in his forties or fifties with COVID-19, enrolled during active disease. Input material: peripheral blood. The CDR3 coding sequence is TGTGCCAGCAGCCAGGCGGGAGTCGCCGGGGAGCTGTTTTTT. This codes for CASSQAGVAGELFF.